The entry that follows covers one T cell receptor (beta chain) sequence. What it recognizes is unknown. These data are taken from a study of radiotherapy plus CTLA-4 blockade in lung cancer. Study as a whole: Objective responses were documented in about 20% of patients, with disease control in 31%. Study findings and constraints: Reportedly, early blood T cell clone dynamics best predicted response, with interferon-beta. Expansion in blood of tumor-derived TCR clones was seen after radiotherapy plus ipilimumab.

The repertoire was sequenced with immunoSEQ multiplex PCR; TCRdb's copy has only in-frame clones and lacks some. The repertoire holds tens of thousands of clones, with around four fifths as singletons. The V gene lost 0 bases and the J gene lost 6 bases, with 10 bases spanning the gap. The CDR3 has 14 amino acids. Germline CDR1 is SGHNT and CDR2 is YENEEA. This receptor was identified in a human donor with non-small cell lung cancer who had stable disease on radiotherapy plus ipilimumab. The chain couples TRBV11-3 to TRBJ2-3; D unresolved. The sample consisted of peripheral blood, taken from a patient treated with radiotherapy plus ipilimumab. CDR3 sequence reads: CASSLEEGRDTQYF. The CDR3 coding sequence is TGTGCCAGCAGCTTAGAGGAAGGAAGGGATACGCAGTATTTT.